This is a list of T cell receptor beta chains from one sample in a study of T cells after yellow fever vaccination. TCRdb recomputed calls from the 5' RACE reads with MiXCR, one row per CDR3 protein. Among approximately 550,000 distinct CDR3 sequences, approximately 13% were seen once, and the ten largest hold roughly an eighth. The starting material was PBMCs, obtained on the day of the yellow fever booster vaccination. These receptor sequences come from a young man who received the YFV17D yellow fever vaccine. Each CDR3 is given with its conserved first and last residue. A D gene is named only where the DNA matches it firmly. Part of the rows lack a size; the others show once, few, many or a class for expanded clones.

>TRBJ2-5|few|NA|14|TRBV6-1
CASTETRGSETQYF
TGTGCCAGCACTGAAACTCGGGGCTCGGAGACCCAGTACTTC
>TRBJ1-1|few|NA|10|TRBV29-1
CSVEETRAFF
TGCAGCGTTGAAGAGACAAGGGCTTTCTTT
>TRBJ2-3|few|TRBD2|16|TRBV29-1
CSVEVGTSGFLDTQYF
TGCAGCGTTGAAGTAGGGACTAGTGGGTTTCTAGATACGCAGTATTTT
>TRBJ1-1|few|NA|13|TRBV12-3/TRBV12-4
CASSFNLVEIAFF
TGTGCCAGCAGTTTTAATTTGGTGGAGATCGCTTTCTTT
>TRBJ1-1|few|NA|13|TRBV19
CASSITIGVVAFF
TGTGCCAGTAGTATAACAATCGGGGTAGTCGCTTTCTTT
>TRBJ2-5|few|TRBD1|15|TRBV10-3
CAIRPGQGAGETQYF
TGTGCCATCCGCCCGGGACAGGGGGCGGGAGAGACCCAGTACTTC
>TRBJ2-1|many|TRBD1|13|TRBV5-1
CASSQGQDNEQFF
TGCGCCAGCAGCCAGGGACAGGACAATGAGCAGTTCTTC
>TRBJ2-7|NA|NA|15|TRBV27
CASSLSSGTLSEQYF
TGTGCCAGCAGTTTAAGTTCCGGGACCCTCAGCGAGCAGTACTTC
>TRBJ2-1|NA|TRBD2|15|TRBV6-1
CASSSRTSGSNEQFF
TGTGCCAGCAGCTCCCGGACTAGCGGGAGCAATGAGCAGTTCTTC
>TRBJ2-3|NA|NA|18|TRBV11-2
CASSSEPWDLELTDTQYF
TGTGCCAGCAGCTCTGAACCTTGGGACCTAGAACTCACAGATACGCAGTATTTT
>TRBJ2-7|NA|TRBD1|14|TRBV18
CASSPGTGWDEQYF
TGTGCCAGCTCACCAGGGACAGGGTGGGACGAGCAGTACTTC
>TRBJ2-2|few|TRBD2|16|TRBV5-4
CASSKGTSGNTGELFF
TGTGCCAGCAGCAAAGGGACTAGCGGAAACACCGGGGAGCTGTTTTTT
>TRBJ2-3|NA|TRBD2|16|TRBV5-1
CASSPTAGGPADTQYF
TGCGCCAGCAGCCCCACAGCGGGAGGGCCAGCAGATACGCAGTATTTT
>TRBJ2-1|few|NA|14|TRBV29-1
CSVPRGPGANEQFF
TGCAGCGTTCCCAGGGGTCCGGGGGCCAATGAGCAGTTCTTC
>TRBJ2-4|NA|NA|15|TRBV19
CASSITVNTKNIQYF
TGTGCCAGTAGTATTACGGTGAACACCAAAAACATTCAGTACTTC
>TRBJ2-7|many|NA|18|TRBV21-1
CASSNPTSGSGNSYEQYF
TGTGCCAGCAGCAATCCGACTAGCGGGAGTGGTAACTCCTACGAGCAGTACTTC
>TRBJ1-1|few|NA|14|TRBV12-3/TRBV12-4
CASSRGQRHTEAFF
TGTGCCAGCTCGCGGGGGCAAAGGCACACTGAAGCTTTCTTT
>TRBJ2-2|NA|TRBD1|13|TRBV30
CALGQGNTGELFF
TGTGCCTTGGGACAGGGAAACACCGGGGAGCTGTTTTTT
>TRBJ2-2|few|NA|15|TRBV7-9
CASSLGSPNTGELFF
TGTGCCAGCAGCTTAGGCTCCCCAAACACCGGGGAGCTGTTTTTT
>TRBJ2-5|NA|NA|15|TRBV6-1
CASSLRGSGQETQYF
TGTGCCAGCAGTCTCAGAGGCAGCGGACAAGAGACCCAGTACTTC
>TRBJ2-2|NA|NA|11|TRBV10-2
CASGVGGELFF
TGCGCCAGCGGAGTAGGGGGGGAGCTGTTTTTT
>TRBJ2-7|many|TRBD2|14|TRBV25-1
CASSRGGDYYEQYF
TGTGCCAGCTCCCGTGGAGGGGACTATTACGAGCAGTACTTC
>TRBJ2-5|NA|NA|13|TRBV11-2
CASSLGFSETQYF
TGTGCCAGCAGCTTAGGGTTTTCAGAGACCCAGTACTTC
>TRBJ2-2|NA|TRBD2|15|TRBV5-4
CASSRRLAGPGELFF
TGTGCCAGCAGCCGGAGACTAGCGGGTCCCGGGGAGCTGTTTTTT
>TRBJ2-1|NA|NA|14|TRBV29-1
CSAEGGLSYNEQFF
TGCAGCGCCGAAGGGGGGCTCTCCTACAATGAGCAGTTCTTC
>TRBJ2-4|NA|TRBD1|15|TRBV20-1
CSARLTGSGKNIQYF
TGCAGTGCTAGATTGACAGGGTCTGGCAAAAACATTCAGTACTTC
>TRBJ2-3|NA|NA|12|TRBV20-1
CSAPYRGDTQYF
TGCAGTGCTCCGTACCGGGGGGATACGCAGTATTTT
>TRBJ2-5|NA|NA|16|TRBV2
CASSEEQGELKETQYF
TGTGCCAGCAGTGAAGAACAGGGAGAGCTCAAAGAGACCCAGTACTTC
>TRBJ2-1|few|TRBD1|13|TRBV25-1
CASSEGQNNEQFF
TGTGCCAGCAGTGAGGGACAGAACAATGAGCAGTTCTTC
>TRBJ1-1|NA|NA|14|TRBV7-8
CASSFRDAGTEAFF
TGTGCCAGCAGCTTTCGGGACGCGGGGACTGAAGCTTTCTTT
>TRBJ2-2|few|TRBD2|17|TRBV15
CATSRELAGADTGELFF
TGTGCCACCAGCAGAGAATTGGCGGGAGCTGACACCGGGGAGCTGTTTTTT